The 26 T cell receptor beta chains in this list originate from one sample, sequenced in a study of cytomegalovirus exposure and HLA in healthy donors. Using immunoSEQ multiplex PCR, the repertoire was profiled, and TCRdb retains in-frame clones only, with some absent. The table records 110,000 or so clones, more than 70% of them present only once. The sequenced sample consisted of PBMCs. The origin of the receptors is a woman under 40 in good health and CMV-seronegative.

This sequence joins TRBV15 and TRBJ2-7, with 7 bases that match TRBD2. Germline V gene data show CDR1 as LNHNV and CDR2 as YYDKDF (reference sequence). The CDR3 spans 14 residues. The V gene end was trimmed by 5 bases and the J gene end by 1 base; junction bases not matched to a gene: 5. CDR3 region: CATSLGGSSYEQYF. CDR3 sequence (DNA): TGTGCCACCAGCTTGGGGGGGAGTTCCTACGAGCAGTACTTC.

This chain uses TRBV7-2 with TRBJ1-4, with 8 nucleotides matching TRBD1. CDR3 length: 19 residues. Per the germline V gene, CDR1 is SGHTA and CDR2 is FQGNSA. The J segment lost 0 bases and the V segment lost 1 base, leaving 10 bases of the junction unmatched. CDR3 region: CASSLGLQGVVATNEKLFF. CDR3 bases: TGTGCCAGCAGCTTAGGCCTACAGGGGGTCGTTGCAACTAATGAAAAACTGTTTTTT. Full variable domain (rest looked up from reference TRBV7-2 and TRBJ1-4): GAGVSQSPSNKVTEKGKDVELRCDPISGHTALYWYRQSLGQGLEFLIYFQGNSAPDKSGLPSDRFSAERTGGSVSTLTIQRTQQEDSAVYLCASSLGLQGVVATNEKLFFGSGTQLSVL.

The chain employs TRBV27 and TRBJ2-3, with 9 bases fitting TRBD2. The germline V gene encodes CDR1 MNHEY and CDR2 SMNVEV (reference sequence). Trimming at V came to 2 bases and at J to 0 bases, leaving 9 bases not matched to a gene. This CDR3 region has 18 residues. The chain's CDR3 is CASSLAGGPFGSTDTQYF. Here the CDR3 DNA reads TGTGCCAGCAGTTTAGCGGGGGGGCCGTTTGGAAGCACAGATACGCAGTATTTT.

Only one count was recorded for this clone. This rearrangement joins TRBV5-4 to TRBJ1-2, with TRBD1 matching over 8 bases. The CDR3 runs to 15 residues. Trimming took 0 bases from V and 1 from J; bases not matched to a gene: 2. Germline values: CDR1 SGHNT, CDR2 YYREEE (reference sequence). CDR3 bases: TGTGCCAGCAGCTTGGAAGGACAGGGTAACTATGGCTACACCTTC. Its protein product is CASSLEGQGNYGYTF. Using reference TRBV5-4 and TRBJ1-2 for the parts outside the CDR3, the full variable domain is ETGVTQSPTHLIKTRGQQVTLRCSSQSGHNTVSWYQQALGQGPQFIFQYYREEENGRGNFPPRFSGLQFPNYSSELNVNALELDDSALYLCASSLEGQGNYGYTFGSGTRLTVV.

This chain connects TRBV5-1 to TRBJ1-2; D might be TRBD1 (6 bases). CDR1 is SGHRS, CDR2 YFSETQ, per germline. The CDR3 totals 12 residues. V shed 0 bases and J shed 7 bases, with 7 bases lying between them. The CDR3 here is CASSLARGGYTF. The CDR3 nucleotides read TGCGCCAGCAGCTTGGCCAGGGGTGGCTACACCTTC.

The J gene is TRBJ2-2, the V gene TRBV5-1, with TRBD1 identical over 7 bases. Germline lookup yields CDR1 SGHRS and CDR2 YFSETQ. Losses at the gene ends were 2 bases for V and 3 bases for J; bases not matched to a gene: 13. The CDR3 runs to 18 residues. Here the CDR3 DNA reads TGCGCCAGCAGCTTAGGGACAGCTCTCCTACTTGACACCGGGGAGCTGTTTTTT. Translated: CASSLGTALLLDTGELFF.

The gene calls are TRBV7-9 and TRBJ2-7; TRBD1 agrees at 7 bases. Trimming took 7 bases from V and 2 from J; bases not matched to a gene: 2. This CDR3 comprises 12 residues. CDR1 and CDR2 from the germline V gene are SEHNR and FQNEAQ (reference sequence). The CDR3 spells CASKGATYEQYF. The CDR3, as DNA: TGTGCCAGCAAGGGGGCAACCTACGAGCAGTACTTC.

The chain combines TRBV6-1 with TRBJ1-3, with 8 bases fitting TRBD1. Germline lookup yields CDR1 MNHNS and CDR2 SASEGT. The CDR3 has 16 residues. V gave up 4 bases and J gave up 0 bases; unmatched junction bases: 5. The CDR3 spells CASSAQGDRSGNTIYF. CDR3 bases: TGTGCCAGCAGTGCACAGGGGGATCGCTCTGGAAACACCATATATTTT.

The V gene is TRBV2, the J gene TRBJ1-5; maybe TRBD1 (6 bases). Deletions cut 6 bases from V and 4 bases from J, with 16 bases between. This CDR3 has 15 amino acids. Germline V CDR1 and CDR2: SNHLY, FYNNEI. CDR3 DNA sequence: TGTGCCAGCAGAAGGGCGGACAGCAGAAATCAGCCCCAGCATTTT. This encodes CASRRADSRNQPQHF.

The chain combines TRBV7-6 with TRBJ2-3, with 11 nucleotides matching TRBD2. This CDR3 is built from 15 residues. J gave up 5 bases and V 1 base, and 2 bases lay outside the gene matches. The V gene's germline CDR1 is SGHVS and CDR2 FNYEAQ. CDR3 bases: TGTGCCAGCAGCTTAGTAGCGGGGGGGAGAGATACGCAGTATTTT. Protein: CASSLVAGGRDTQYF.

This clone was seen a single time. This rearrangement joins TRBV6-5 to TRBJ2-1; TRBD1 agrees at 7 bases. The CDR3 totals 13 residues. V lost 6 bases, J lost 7 bases, and 6 bases stayed unmatched. Per the germline V gene, CDR1 is MNHEY and CDR2 is SVGAGI. DNA of the CDR3: TGTGCCAGCAGCTCCGGGACAGTGAATGAGCAGTTCTTC. Encoded protein: CASSSGTVNEQFF.

The chain uses TRBV5-4 and TRBJ2-7; D is perhaps TRBD1 (6 bases). V lost 3 bases and J lost 5, with 15 bases in between. Germline assignment: CDR1 SGHNT and CDR2 YYREEE (reference sequence). This CDR3 is 14 amino acids long. CDR3 loop: CASSSGTPANEQYF. In nucleotides, the CDR3 is TGTGCCAGCAGCTCCGGGACACCAGCCAACGAGCAGTACTTC.

Only a few counts were recorded for this clone. The V gene is TRBV6-6, the J gene TRBJ2-3; 10 bases line up with TRBD2. The CDR3 sequence is 16 residues long. Trimming at V came to 6 bases and at J to 4 bases, leaving 10 bases not matched to a gene. Per the germline V gene, CDR1 is MNHNY and CDR2 is SVGAGI (reference sequence). CDR3 sequence (DNA): TGTGCCAGCAGCAAGCGGACTAGCGGTGGATCAGATACGCAGTATTTT. As protein: CASSKRTSGGSDTQYF.

The V gene is TRBV6-6, the J gene TRBJ2-3; D is ambiguous. V was trimmed by 0 bases and J by 6 bases, leaving 10 bases between them. The CDR3 extends over 14 amino acids. Germline V CDR1 and CDR2: MNHNY, SVGAGI (reference sequence). CDR3 protein: CASSYSTWADTQYF. The CDR3 DNA reads as TGTGCCAGCAGTTACTCTACGTGGGCGGATACGCAGTATTTT.

V and J are TRBV6-5 and TRBJ2-7, with D unresolved. V was cut by 3 bases and J by 1 base, with 7 bases left in between. This CDR3 region has 13 residues. CDR1 MNHEY and CDR2 SVGAGI come from the germline V gene. In DNA form, the CDR3 reads TGTGCCAGCAGTTATAGCATGTCCTACGAGCAGTACTTC. Protein: CASSYSMSYEQYF.

The chain carries TRBV15 and TRBJ2-1, with a weak D call TRBD2 (6 bases). Germline V gene data show CDR1 as LNHNV and CDR2 as YYDKDF (reference sequence). V was cut by 2 bases and J by 8 bases, with 13 bases left in between. There are 14 residues in the CDR3. CDR3 residues: CATSRQLGGDEQFF. The CDR3 bases are TGTGCCACCAGCAGACAATTGGGGGGTGATGAGCAGTTCTTC.

V and J are TRBV21-1 and TRBJ1-2; the DNA was not used to check the table's D call, TRBD1. TRBV21-1 is noted as a pseudogene. The CDR3 runs 18 residues. CDR3: CASSKASDRDPPNYGYTF. CDR3 DNA sequence: TGTGCCAGCAGCAAAGCGAGCGACAGGGACCCTCCTAACTATGGCTACACCTTC.

In this sample, this clone turned up once. The rearrangement joins TRBV28 to TRBJ1-2, with TRBD1 identical over 7 bases. The V segment lost 3 bases and the J segment 2 bases; nucleotides outside the gene matches: 3. The CDR3 loop spans 14 amino acids. In germline, CDR1 is MDHEN, CDR2 SYDVKM. CDR3: CASSLATGNYGYTF. The CDR3 DNA sequence: TGTGCCAGCAGTTTGGCGACAGGGAACTATGGCTACACCTTC.

This rearrangement joins TRBV5-5 to TRBJ1-6; D remains ambiguous. V lost 1 base to trimming and J lost 6 bases, with 14 bases between them. The germline V gene has CDR1 SGHKS and CDR2 YYEKEE (reference sequence). The CDR3 length is 16 residues. The CDR3 DNA sequence: TGTGCCAGCAGCTTGTCTCCAAGTCTGGCTAATTCACCCCTCCACTTT. Encoded protein: CASSLSPSLANSPLHF.

This chain uses TRBV4-3 with TRBJ2-1; 8 bases fit TRBD2. CDR1 is LGHNA and CDR2 is YSLEER in the germline V gene. The V segment lost 0 bases and the J segment 8 bases; nucleotides outside the gene matches: 9. The CDR3 extends over 16 amino acids. The CDR3 spells CASSQDQARGGDEQFF. CDR3 coding DNA: TGCGCCAGCAGCCAAGATCAGGCTCGGGGGGGCGATGAGCAGTTCTTC.

The V and J genes are TRBV5-1 and TRBJ1-6; D gene unclear. CDR1 and CDR2 (germline): SGHRS, YFSETQ. The CDR3 contains 16 residues. V dropped 4 bases and J dropped 0 bases, with 11 bases sitting between them. DNA of the CDR3: TGCGCCAGCAGCAACCAGATCTCCTCCTATAATTCACCCCTCCACTTT. Translated, it gives CASSNQISSYNSPLHF.

The chain recombines TRBV5-5 with TRBJ2-7; 7 nucleotides agree with TRBD1. The CDR3 is 15 amino acids. CDR1 and CDR2 (germline): SGHKS, YYEKEE (reference sequence). J was trimmed by 6 bases and V by 4 bases; bases with no gene match: 13. As DNA, the CDR3 is TGTGCCAGCAGCCCATGGACAGGTCGCTTAGGCGAGCAGTACTTC. Protein sequence: CASSPWTGRLGEQYF.

The V call is TRBV5-1, the J call TRBJ2-6; 11 bases map to TRBD1. The CDR3 spans 18 residues. Germline CDR1 is SGHRS and CDR2 is YFSETQ. Unmatched junction bases numbered 7, after V lost 3 bases and J lost 2 bases. CDR3: CASSSVGTGGAGANVLTF. The CDR3 DNA reads TGCGCCAGCAGCTCGGTCGGGACAGGGGGAGCTGGGGCCAACGTCCTGACTTTC.

The J gene is TRBJ1-2, the V gene TRBV29-1; 8 nucleotides align to TRBD1. CDR1 is SQVTM, CDR2 ANQGSEA, per germline. The CDR3 has 13 residues. The J segment lost 5 bases and the V segment lost 6 bases, leaving 8 bases of the junction unmatched. The CDR3 nucleotides are TGCAGCGTGGACAGGGCTTCAGGGTATGGCTACACCTTC. Protein product: CSVDRASGYGYTF.

Notes on this clone: Other nucleotide sequences from this sample produce the same CDR3. The chain employs TRBV6-5 and TRBJ1-5; D uncertain. From germline, CDR1 is MNHEY and CDR2 SVGAGI. The CDR3 consists of 15 residues. Trimming shortened V by 6 bases and J by 0 bases, and 12 bases separated the two germline ends. CDR3 sequence (DNA): TGTGCCAGCAGGATCCGGGAGTATAGCAATCAGCCCCAGCATTTT. It translates to CASRIREYSNQPQHF.

This chain joins TRBV2 and TRBJ2-3, with 9 bases fitting TRBD2. V was pared by 4 bases and J by 3 bases, with 2 bases of the junction left unmatched. The CDR3 length is 14 residues. Per the germline V gene, CDR1 is SNHLY and CDR2 is FYNNEI. The CDR3 DNA reads TGTGCCAGCAGTGGCCTAGCGGGGACAGATACGCAGTATTTT. The encoded protein is CASSGLAGTDTQYF.